This T cell receptor beta chain was recovered during a study of blood T cell repertoires in COVID-19. About the research overall: Samples representing acute and convalescent COVID-19 were sourced from the United States, Italy and Spain. Nucleic acid was either cDNA or gDNA, and it came from T cells, B-cell-depleted T cells, or PBMCs.

CDR1 and CDR2 from the germline V gene are SGHDT and YYEEEE. This CDR3 spans 15 amino acids. Trimming took off 4 bases at V and 3 bases at J, with 13 bases between the two ends. Per the study methods: Counts of nucleated cells, estimated from reference gene primer amplification, were obtained. Clones were sequenced by immunoSEQ multiplex PCR, and TCRdb holds only the in-frame ones, with some missing. V, J and clone size are those of that table, while D and trimming were read from the DNA. The profile shows 99,000 or so clones, around 84% of them singletons. This chain uses TRBV5-6 with TRBJ1-4, with D possibly matching TRBD1 (5 bases). The sample comprised peripheral blood. The sequence was obtained from a man between 70 and 80 years old with active or convalescent COVID-19. The CDR3 region is CASSPSTGSNEKLFF. CDR3 DNA sequence: TGTGCCAGCAGCCCATCCACAGGTTCTAATGAAAAACTGTTTTTT.